This TCR beta chain was sequenced in a study of cytomegalovirus exposure and HLA in healthy donors. General observations from the study: Several of the most significant clusters appeared linked to common viral pathogens, based on a later analysis. Among CMV-associated TCR beta chains, most appeared HLA-restricted in a later analysis. Earlier analysis found most TCR beta V segments productive about 90% or about 30% of the time.

Regarding this clone: The target antigen is unknown.

The PCR was carried out with 60 Vbeta primers and 13 Jbeta primers. Assay used: immunoSEQ multiplex PCR; TCRdb lists only in-frame clones, some missing. The sample includes about 130,000 clones, about 72% of them seen just once. Germline CDR1 and CDR2: MRHNA and SNTAGT. The CDR3 contains 15 residues. V dropped 4 bases and J dropped 7; count of bases not matched to a gene: 8. The gene calls are TRBV6-4 and TRBJ2-1, with 9 bases that match TRBD2. The specimen sequenced was PBMCs. This TCR was sampled from a female donor in good health and CMV-seronegative. The CDR3 DNA sequence: TGTGCCAGCAGTGCTCAGGTTAGCGGGAGTAATGAGCAGTTCTTC. Protein sequence: CASSAQVSGSNEQFF.